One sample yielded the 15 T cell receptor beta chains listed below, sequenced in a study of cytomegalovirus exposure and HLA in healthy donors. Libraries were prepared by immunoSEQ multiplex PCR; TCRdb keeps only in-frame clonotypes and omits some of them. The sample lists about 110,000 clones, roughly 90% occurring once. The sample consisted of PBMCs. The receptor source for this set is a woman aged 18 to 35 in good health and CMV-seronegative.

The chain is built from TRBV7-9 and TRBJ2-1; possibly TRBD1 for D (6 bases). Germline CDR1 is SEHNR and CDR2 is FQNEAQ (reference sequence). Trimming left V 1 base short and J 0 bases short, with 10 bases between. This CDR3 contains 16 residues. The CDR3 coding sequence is TGTGCCAGCAGCTTAGAAGGGGGTAGCTCCTACAATGAGCAGTTCTTC. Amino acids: CASSLEGGSSYNEQFF.

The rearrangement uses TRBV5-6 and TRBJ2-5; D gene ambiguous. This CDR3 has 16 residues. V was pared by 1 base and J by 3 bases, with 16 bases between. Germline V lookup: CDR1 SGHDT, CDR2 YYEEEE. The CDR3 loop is CASSLPPPAQEETQYF. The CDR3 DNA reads TGTGCCAGCAGCTTGCCCCCCCCGGCTCAGGAAGAGACCCAGTACTTC.

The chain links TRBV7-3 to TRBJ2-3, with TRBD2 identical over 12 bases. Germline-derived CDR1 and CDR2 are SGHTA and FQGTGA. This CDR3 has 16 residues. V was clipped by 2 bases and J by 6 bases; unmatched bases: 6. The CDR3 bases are TGTGCCAGCAGCTTACGCCTAGCGGGGGGGCTCGATACGCAGTATTTT. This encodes CASSLRLAGGLDTQYF.

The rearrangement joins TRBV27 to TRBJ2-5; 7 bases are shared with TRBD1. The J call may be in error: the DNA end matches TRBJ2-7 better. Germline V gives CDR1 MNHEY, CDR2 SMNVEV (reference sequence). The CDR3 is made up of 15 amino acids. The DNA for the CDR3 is TGTGCCAGCAGTTTATCTTGGTTGACAGGGTACGAGCAGTACTTC. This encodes CASSLSWLTGYEQYF.

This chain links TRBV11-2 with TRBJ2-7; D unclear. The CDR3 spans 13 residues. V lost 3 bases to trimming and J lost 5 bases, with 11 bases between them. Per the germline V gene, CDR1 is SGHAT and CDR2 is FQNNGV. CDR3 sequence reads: CASSFITGDEQYF. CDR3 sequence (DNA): TGTGCCAGCAGCTTCATTACGGGTGACGAGCAGTACTTC.

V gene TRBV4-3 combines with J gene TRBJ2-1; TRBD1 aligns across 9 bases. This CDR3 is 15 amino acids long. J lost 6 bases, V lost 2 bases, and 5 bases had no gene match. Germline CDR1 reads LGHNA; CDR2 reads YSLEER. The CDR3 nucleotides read TGCGCCAGCAGCCAACCGGGACAGGGAGGCAATGAGCAGTTCTTC. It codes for CASSQPGQGGNEQFF.

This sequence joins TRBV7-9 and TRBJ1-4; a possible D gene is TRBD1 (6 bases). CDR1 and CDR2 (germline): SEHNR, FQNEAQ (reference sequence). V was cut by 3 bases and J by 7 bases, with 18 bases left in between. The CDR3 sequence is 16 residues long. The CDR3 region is CASSFQQGLGSEKLFF. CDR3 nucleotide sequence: TGTGCCAGCAGCTTTCAACAGGGCCTGGGGAGTGAAAAACTGTTTTTT.

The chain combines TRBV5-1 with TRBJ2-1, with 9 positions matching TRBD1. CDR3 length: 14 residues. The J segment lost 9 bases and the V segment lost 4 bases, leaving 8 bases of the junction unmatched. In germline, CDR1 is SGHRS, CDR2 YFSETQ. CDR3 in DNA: TGCGCCAGCAGCCCCGAGGGGGGACAGGGTGAGCAGTTCTTC. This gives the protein CASSPEGGQGEQFF.

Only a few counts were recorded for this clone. In DNA form, the CDR3 reads TGTGCCAGCAGTTTTGCAGGGACACCAGATCAGCCCCAGCATTTT. This gives the protein CASSFAGTPDQPQHF. J is TRBJ1-5 and V is TRBV28, with D possibly TRBD1 on 6 matching bases. CDR1 and CDR2 from the germline V gene are MDHEN and SYDVKM. Trimming took off 3 bases at V and 5 bases at J, with 14 bases between the two ends. The CDR3 consists of 15 residues.

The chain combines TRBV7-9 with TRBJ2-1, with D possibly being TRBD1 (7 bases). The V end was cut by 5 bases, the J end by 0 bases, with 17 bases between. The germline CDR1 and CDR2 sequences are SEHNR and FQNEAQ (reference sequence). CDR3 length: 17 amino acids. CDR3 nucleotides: TGTGCCAGCAGCCCACAGGCAGGGGGGAGCTCCTACAATGAGCAGTTCTTC. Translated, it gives CASSPQAGGSSYNEQFF.

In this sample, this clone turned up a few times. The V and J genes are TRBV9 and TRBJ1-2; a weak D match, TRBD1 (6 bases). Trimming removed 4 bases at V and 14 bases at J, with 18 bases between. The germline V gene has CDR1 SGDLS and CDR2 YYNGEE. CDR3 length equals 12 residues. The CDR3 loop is CASSPLTGEKTF. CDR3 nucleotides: TGTGCCAGCAGCCCCCTGACAGGAGAAAAGACCTTC.

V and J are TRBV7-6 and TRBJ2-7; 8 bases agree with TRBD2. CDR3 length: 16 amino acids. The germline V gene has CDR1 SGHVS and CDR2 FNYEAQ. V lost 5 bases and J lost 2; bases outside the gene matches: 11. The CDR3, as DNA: TGTGCCAGCAGCCACTTAGCGGGGCTGTCCCCCTACGAGCAGTACTTC. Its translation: CASSHLAGLSPYEQYF.

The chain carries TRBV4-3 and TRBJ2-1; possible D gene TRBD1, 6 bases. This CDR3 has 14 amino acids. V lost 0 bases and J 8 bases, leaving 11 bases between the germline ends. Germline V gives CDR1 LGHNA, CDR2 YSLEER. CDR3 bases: TGCGCCAGCAGCCAAGACTTTCAGGGGTATGAGCAGTTCTTC. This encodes CASSQDFQGYEQFF.

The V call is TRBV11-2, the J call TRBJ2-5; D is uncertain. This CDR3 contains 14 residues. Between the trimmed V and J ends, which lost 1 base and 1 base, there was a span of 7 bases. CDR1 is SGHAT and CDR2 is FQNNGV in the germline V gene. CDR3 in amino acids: CASSLVSSQETQYF. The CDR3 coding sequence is TGTGCCAGCAGCTTAGTTTCTAGCCAAGAGACCCAGTACTTC.

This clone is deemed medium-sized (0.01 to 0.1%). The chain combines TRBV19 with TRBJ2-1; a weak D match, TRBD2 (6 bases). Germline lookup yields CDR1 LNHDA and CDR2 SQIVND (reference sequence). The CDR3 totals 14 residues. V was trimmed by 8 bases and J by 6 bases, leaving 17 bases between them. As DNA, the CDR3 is TGTGCCAGTGGGGGGACGTCGGGTATCAATGAGCAGTTCTTC. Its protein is CASGGTSGINEQFF.